This TCR beta chain is drawn from a study of cytomegalovirus exposure and HLA in healthy donors. Study findings and constraints: Published work reported that the classifier diagnosed cytomegalovirus status with high specificity and sensitivity. In a later analysis, at a false discovery rate of 0.05, about 17,000 TCR beta sequences matched HLA alleles.

The count of this clone is one. The antigen remains unidentified. PCR employed 60 Vbeta and 13 Jbeta primers. Repertoires were generated with immunoSEQ multiplex PCR, while TCRdb's copy carries only in-frame clones and drops some. The table shows around 100,000 clones, with over 75% occurring only once. This receptor was obtained from a woman between 18 and 29 years old in good health and CMV-seronegative. The sample comprised PBMCs.

Written as DNA, the CDR3 is TGTGCCAGCAGCTCGCGGTCCTGGGAGACCCAGTACTTC. Protein product: CASSSRSWETQYF. The gene calls are TRBV7-2 and TRBJ2-5; D gene ambiguous. Trimming took 4 bases from V and 5 from J, leaving 11 bases between them. The CDR3 spans 13 residues. The V gene's germline CDR1 is SGHTA and CDR2 FQGNSA.